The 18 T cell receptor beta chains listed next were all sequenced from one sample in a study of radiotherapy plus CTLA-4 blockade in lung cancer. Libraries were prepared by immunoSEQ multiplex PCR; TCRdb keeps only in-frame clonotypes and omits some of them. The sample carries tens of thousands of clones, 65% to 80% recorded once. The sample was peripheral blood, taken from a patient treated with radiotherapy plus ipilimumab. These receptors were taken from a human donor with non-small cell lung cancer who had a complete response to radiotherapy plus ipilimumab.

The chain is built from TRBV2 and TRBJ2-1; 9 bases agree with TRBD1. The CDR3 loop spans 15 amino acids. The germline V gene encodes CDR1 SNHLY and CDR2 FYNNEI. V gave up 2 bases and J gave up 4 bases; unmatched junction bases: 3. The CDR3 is CASSELGTGYNEQFF. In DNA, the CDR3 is TGTGCCAGCAGTGAATTAGGGACAGGGTACAATGAGCAGTTCTTC.

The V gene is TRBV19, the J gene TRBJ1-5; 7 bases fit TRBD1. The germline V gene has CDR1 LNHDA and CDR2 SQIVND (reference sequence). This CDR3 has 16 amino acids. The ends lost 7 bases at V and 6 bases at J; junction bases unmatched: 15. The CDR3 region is CASNPGGGFVPQPQHF. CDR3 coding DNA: TGTGCCAGTAACCCCGGAGGGGGCTTCGTCCCTCAGCCCCAGCATTTT.

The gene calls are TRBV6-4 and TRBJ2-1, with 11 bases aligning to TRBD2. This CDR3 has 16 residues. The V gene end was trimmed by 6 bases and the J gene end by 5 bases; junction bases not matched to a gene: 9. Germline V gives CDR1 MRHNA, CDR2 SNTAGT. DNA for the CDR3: TGTGCCAGCAGCCAACTTAGCGGGAGGGCCAACAATGAGCAGTTCTTC. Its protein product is CASSQLSGRANNEQFF.

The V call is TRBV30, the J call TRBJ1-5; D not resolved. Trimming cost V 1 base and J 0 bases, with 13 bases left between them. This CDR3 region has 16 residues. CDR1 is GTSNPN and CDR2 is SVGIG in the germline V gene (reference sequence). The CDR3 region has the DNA TGTGCCTGGAGTGCCCCCGGTGGTTTTAGCAATCAGCCCCAGCATTTT. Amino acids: CAWSAPGGFSNQPQHF.

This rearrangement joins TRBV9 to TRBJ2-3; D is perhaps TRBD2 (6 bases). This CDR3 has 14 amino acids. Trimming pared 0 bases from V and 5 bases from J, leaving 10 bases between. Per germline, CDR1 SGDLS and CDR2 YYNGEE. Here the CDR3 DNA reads TGTGCCAGCAGCGTAGGCCCGGAGGGAGATACGCAGTATTTT. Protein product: CASSVGPEGDTQYF. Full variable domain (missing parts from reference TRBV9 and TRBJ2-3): DSGVTQTPKHLITATGQRVTLRCSPRSGDLSVYWYQQSLDQGLQFLIQYYNGEERAKGNILERFSAQQFPDLHSELNLSSLELGDSALYFCASSVGPEGDTQYFGPGTRLTVL.

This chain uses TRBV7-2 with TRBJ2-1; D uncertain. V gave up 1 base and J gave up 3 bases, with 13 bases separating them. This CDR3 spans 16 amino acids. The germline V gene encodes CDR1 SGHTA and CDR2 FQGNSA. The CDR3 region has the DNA TGTGCCAGCAGCTTAGATCCTAACCTAGTCTACAATGAGCAGTTCTTC. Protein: CASSLDPNLVYNEQFF.

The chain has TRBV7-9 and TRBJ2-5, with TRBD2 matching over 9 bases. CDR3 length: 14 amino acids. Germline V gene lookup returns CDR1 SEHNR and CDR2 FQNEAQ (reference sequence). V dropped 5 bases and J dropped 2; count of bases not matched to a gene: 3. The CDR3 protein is CASSPGLAQETQYF. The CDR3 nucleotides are TGTGCCAGCAGCCCGGGACTAGCACAAGAGACCCAGTACTTC.

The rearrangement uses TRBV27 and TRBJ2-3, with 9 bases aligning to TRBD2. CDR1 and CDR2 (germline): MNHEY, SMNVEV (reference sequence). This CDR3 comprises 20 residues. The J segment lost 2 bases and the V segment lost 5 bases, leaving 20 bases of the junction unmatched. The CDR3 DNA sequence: TGTGCCAGCAGTCCCACAGGGGAGGAATCCCTAGCGGGATTCACAGATACGCAGTATTTT. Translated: CASSPTGEESLAGFTDTQYF.

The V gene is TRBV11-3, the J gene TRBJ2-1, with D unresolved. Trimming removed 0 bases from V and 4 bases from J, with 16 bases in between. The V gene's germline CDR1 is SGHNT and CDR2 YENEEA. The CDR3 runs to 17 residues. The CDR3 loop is CASSLDLGLGLYNEQFF. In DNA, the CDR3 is TGTGCCAGCAGCTTAGATCTTGGTCTAGGGTTATACAATGAGCAGTTCTTC.

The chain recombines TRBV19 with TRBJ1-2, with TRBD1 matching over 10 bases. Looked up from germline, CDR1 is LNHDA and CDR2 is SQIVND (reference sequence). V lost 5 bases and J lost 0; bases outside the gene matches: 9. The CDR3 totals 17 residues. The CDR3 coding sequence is TGTGCCAGTAGTCCTGCTCCGGGACAGGGGACTAACTATGGCTACACCTTC. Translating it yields CASSPAPGQGTNYGYTF. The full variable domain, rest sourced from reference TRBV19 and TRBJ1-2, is DGGITQSPKYLFRKEGQNVTLSCEQNLNHDAMYWYRQDPGQGLRLIYYSQIVNDFQKGDIAEGYSVSREKKESFPLTVTSAQKNPTAFYLCASSPAPGQGTNYGYTFGSGTRLTVV.

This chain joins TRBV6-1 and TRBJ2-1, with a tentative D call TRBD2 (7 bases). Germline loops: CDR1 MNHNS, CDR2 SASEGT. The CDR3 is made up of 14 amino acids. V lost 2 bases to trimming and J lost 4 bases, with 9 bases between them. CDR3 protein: CASSERGAYNEQFF. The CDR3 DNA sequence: TGTGCCAGCAGTGAACGGGGGGCTTACAATGAGCAGTTCTTC.

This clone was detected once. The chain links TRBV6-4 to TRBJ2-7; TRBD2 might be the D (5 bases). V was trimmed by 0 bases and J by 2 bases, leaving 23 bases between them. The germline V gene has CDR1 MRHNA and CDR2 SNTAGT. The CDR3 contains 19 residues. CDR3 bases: TGTGCCAGCAGTGACTCGTCGGGGAGACCTAGAAATCACCCCTACGAGCAGTACGTC. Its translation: CASSDSSGRPRNHPYEQYV.

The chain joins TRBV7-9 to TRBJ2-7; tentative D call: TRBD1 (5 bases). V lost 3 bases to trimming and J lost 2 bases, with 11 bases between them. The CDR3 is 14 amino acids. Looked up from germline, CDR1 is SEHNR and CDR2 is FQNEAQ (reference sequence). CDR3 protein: CASSLEGAAYEQYF. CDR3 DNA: TGTGCCAGCAGCTTGGAAGGGGCGGCCTACGAGCAGTACTTC.

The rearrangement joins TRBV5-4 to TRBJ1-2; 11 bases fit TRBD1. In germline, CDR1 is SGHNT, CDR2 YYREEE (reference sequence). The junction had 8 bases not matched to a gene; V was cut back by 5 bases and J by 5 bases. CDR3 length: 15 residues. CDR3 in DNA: TGTGCCAGCAGGTCCGGGACAGGGGGTGTATATGGCTACACCTTC. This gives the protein CASRSGTGGVYGYTF.

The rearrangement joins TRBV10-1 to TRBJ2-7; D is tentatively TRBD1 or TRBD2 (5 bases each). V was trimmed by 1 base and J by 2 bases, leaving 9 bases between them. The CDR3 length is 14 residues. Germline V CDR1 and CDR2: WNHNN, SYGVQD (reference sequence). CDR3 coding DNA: TGCGCCAGCAGTGAGTTGAGGGGAGCCTACGAGCAGTACTTC. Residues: CASSELRGAYEQYF.

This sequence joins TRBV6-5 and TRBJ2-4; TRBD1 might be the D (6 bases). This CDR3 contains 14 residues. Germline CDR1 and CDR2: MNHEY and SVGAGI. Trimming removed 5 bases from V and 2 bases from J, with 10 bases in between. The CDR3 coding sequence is TGTGCCAGCAGTGTGGACAGTTCCAAAAACATTCAGTACTTC. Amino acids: CASSVDSSKNIQYF.

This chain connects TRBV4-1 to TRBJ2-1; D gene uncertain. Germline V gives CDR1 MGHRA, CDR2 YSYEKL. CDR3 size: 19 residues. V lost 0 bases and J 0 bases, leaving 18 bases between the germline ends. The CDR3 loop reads CASSQDRPRQYSSYNEQFF. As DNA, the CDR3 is TGCGCCAGCAGCCAAGATCGGCCACGCCAGTACAGCTCCTACAATGAGCAGTTCTTC.

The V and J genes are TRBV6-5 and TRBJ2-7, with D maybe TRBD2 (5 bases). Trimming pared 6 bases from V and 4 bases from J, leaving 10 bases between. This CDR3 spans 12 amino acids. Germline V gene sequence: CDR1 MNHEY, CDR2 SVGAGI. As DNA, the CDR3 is TGTGCCAGCAGACCCAGCGGATACGAGCAGTACTTC. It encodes CASRPSGYEQYF.